These 8 T cell receptor beta chains originate from one sample sequenced in a study of T cell clonotyping in hematopoietic cell transplantation. Stated time point: recipient sample about 28 days before transplant, after cytoreduction. Assay: immunoSEQ multiplex PCR; the TCRdb copy retains only in-frame clones and omits some. The table includes 25,000 to 35,000 clones, about 70% detected once. The sequencing here drew on peripheral blood mononuclear cells, taken before stem cell transplant. The receptors shown here come from a man between 50 and 59 years old with myelodysplastic syndrome. Some clones in this sample may be carry-over from other donors' samples.

J is TRBJ2-7 and V is TRBV28; D gene uncertain. Germline V gene lookup returns CDR1 MDHEN and CDR2 SYDVKM. The length of the CDR3 is 11 residues. V was trimmed by 3 bases and J by 4 bases, leaving 4 bases between them. CDR3 coding DNA: TGTGCCAGCAGTTTCAATTACGAGCAGTACTTC. Residues: CASSFNYEQYF. The full variable domain, completed using reference TRBV28 and TRBJ2-7, is DVKVTQSSRYLVKRTGEKVFLECVQDMDHENMFWYRQDPGLGLRLIYFSYDVKMKEKGDIPEGYSVSREKKERFSLILESASTNQTSMYLCASSFNYEQYFGPGTRLTVT.

This clone has only one observation. The chain carries TRBV7-3 and TRBJ1-4; unclear D gene. The germline CDR1 and CDR2 sequences are SGHTA and FQGTGA. Between the trimmed V and J ends, which lost 5 bases and 0 bases, there was a span of 22 bases. CDR3 size: 19 residues. The CDR3 loop is CASSPRAGIKPSTNEKLFF. The CDR3, as DNA: TGTGCCAGCAGCCCTCGGGCCGGGATAAAGCCCTCAACTAATGAAAAACTGTTTTTT.

CDR3 amino acids: CASSEGSGGAHEQYF. The CDR3 DNA sequence: TGTGCCAGCAGTGAAGGTAGCGGGGGGGCCCACGAGCAGTACTTC. The chain is built from TRBV2 and TRBJ2-7, with 11 bases that match TRBD2. V shed 1 base, J shed 5 bases, and the junction held 4 bases outside the gene matches. The germline V gene has CDR1 SNHLY and CDR2 FYNNEI. The CDR3 consists of 15 residues.

The chain recombines TRBV6-5 with TRBJ1-1, with TRBD1 identical over 8 bases. The CDR3 consists of 14 residues. Germline trimming cut 6 bases from V and 1 base from J; bases unmatched to any gene: 4. CDR1 and CDR2 from the germline V gene are MNHEY and SVGAGI. CDR3 sequence reads: CASSRDRGNTEAFF. The CDR3 DNA follows: TGTGCCAGCAGCCGAGACAGGGGGAACACTGAAGCTTTCTTT.

The chain couples TRBV7-2 to TRBJ2-2, with a tentative D call TRBD1 (5 bases). V dropped 2 bases and J dropped 7 bases, with 5 bases sitting between them. Germline values: CDR1 SGHTA, CDR2 FQGNSA. The CDR3 is 12 residues long. The CDR3 bases are TGTGCCAGCAGCTTAAGGGGCGGGGAGCTGTTTTTT. Translation gives CASSLRGGELFF.

The V gene is TRBV29-1, the J gene TRBJ1-2, with 9 nucleotides matching TRBD1. Trimming removed 3 bases from V and 2 bases from J; junction bases left unmatched: 10. The germline gives CDR1 SQVTM, CDR2 ANQGSEA. This CDR3 spans 16 amino acids. The CDR3 sequence: CSVDQSGTGSNYGYTF. The CDR3 DNA reads as TGCAGCGTTGACCAGTCGGGGACAGGGAGCAACTATGGCTACACCTTC.

The V and J genes are TRBV7-2 and TRBJ2-3; the D gene is possibly TRBD2 (5 bases). Trimming took 7 bases from V and 5 from J, leaving 16 bases between them. CDR1 SGHTA and CDR2 FQGNSA come from the germline V gene. This CDR3 region has 14 residues. The CDR3 DNA is TGTGCCAGCACCCTCCGGAGCAGCGGAGATACGCAGTATTTT. This translates into CASTLRSSGDTQYF.

The V and J genes are TRBV7-2 and TRBJ1-2; maybe TRBD1 (6 bases). The ends were cut back, 5 bases at V and 8 bases at J, with 12 bases in the middle. The CDR3 is made up of 12 amino acids. Germline V gene lookup returns CDR1 SGHTA and CDR2 FQGNSA. In nucleotides, the CDR3 is TGTGCCAGCAGCGCCTACAGGGACGGCTACACCTTC. Translation: CASSAYRDGYTF. Together with reference TRBV7-2 and TRBJ1-2, the CDR3 gives the full variable domain: GAGVSQSPSNKVTEKGKDVELRCDPISGHTALYWYRQSLGQGLEFLIYFQGNSAPDKSGLPSDRFSAERTGGSVSTLTIQRTQQEDSAVYLCASSAYRDGYTFGSGTRLTVV.